What follows is one T cell receptor beta chain and its context. Its antigen is unidentified. Germline and junction disagree at one end, which may indicate a read error. This CDR3 is 15 amino acids long. CDR1 is SGHVS and CDR2 is FQNEAQ in the germline V gene. Genomic DNA templated the TCR beta VDJ and CDR3 profiling. TCRdb redid the calling of the reads with MiXCR, one entry per CDR3 protein. The sample yields about 290,000 distinct CDR3 sequences, approximately 57% seen once. Only patients with CD8+CD57+ cell expansion on flow cytometry were chosen for sequencing. These data originate in a study of CD8+CD57+ T cells in acquired aplastic anemia. Points from the study as a whole: Patients shared some 29 CD8+ CDR3 sequences with controls.

V usage is TRBV7-8 and J usage is TRBJ2-7; D is uncertain. This TCR derives from a human donor with aplastic anemia. Sequenced: sorted CD4+, CD8+, or CD8+CD57+ T cells (not recorded which) from PBMCs. The CDR3 DNA follows: TGTGACAGCAGCCAAGATATGATTGGGTCCTACGAGCAGCACTTC. Its translation: CDSSQDMIGSYEQHF.